This is a list of T cell receptor beta chains from one sample in a study of prognosis after radiotherapy for stage I lung cancer. MiXCR was run by TCRdb on the multiplex PCR reads, yielding one entry per CDR3 protein. This sample has roughly 11,000 distinct CDR3 sequences, with about 35% found just once. Sequences were derived from PBMCs, sampled before or after stereotactic body radiation therapy (not recorded which). All receptors come from a donor over 45 with non-small cell lung cancer. Each CDR3 is given with its conserved first and last residue. D genes are given only for firm matches. Size values are once, few and many counts, or a class for expanded clones, and some rows have none.

j_gene,abundance,d_gene,v_gene,CDR3nt,CDR3aa
TRBJ1-5,.,.,TRBV28,TGTGCCAGCAGACGACGGACAGGCAATCAGCCCCAGCATTTT,CASRRRTGNQPQHF
TRBJ2-2,many,.,TRBV5-4,TGTGCCAGCAGCCCCGGTGGGCGGACGAACACCGGGGAGCTGTTTTTT,CASSPGGRTNTGELFF
TRBJ1-3,many,.,TRBV7-6,TGTGCCAGCAGCTTAGAGACGGGTATGAGAAACACCATATATTTT,CASSLETGMRNTIYF
TRBJ2-2,many,TRBD2,TRBV7-3,TGTGCCAGCAGCAATACTAGCGGGGGGGCGCCCACCGGGGAGCTGTTTTTT,CASSNTSGGAPTGELFF
TRBJ2-2,many,.,TRBV20-1,TGCAGTGCTAGTGAAGGGGACACCGGGGAGCTGTTTTTT,CSASEGDTGELFF
TRBJ2-6,.,.,TRBV5-1,TGCGCCAGCAGCTTGGATTCTGGGGCCAACGTCCTGACTTTC,CASSLDSGANVLTF
TRBJ1-1,many,TRBD1,TRBV12-3/TRBV12-4,TGTGCCAGCAGGCCGGGACAGGTTTGGGGAACTGAAGCTTTCTTT,CASRPGQVWGTEAFF
TRBJ2-4,many,TRBD2,TRBV24-1,TGTGCCACCAGTGACCGTGGACCTACGGGAGGGGACATTCAGTACTTC,CATSDRGPTGGDIQYF
TRBJ2-2,many,.,TRBV4-2,TGTGCCAGCAGCCGATCCGACTATTCGAACACCGGGGAGCTGTTTTTT,CASSRSDYSNTGELFF
TRBJ1-3,.,.,TRBV7-9,TGTGCCAGCAGCTTAGGAGGGTCTGGAAACACCATATATTTT,CASSLGGSGNTIYF
TRBJ2-1,many,.,TRBV5-1,TGCGCCAGCAGCTTGGCCGGACAGTACAATGAGCAGTTCTTC,CASSLAGQYNEQFF
TRBJ1-6,many,.,TRBV7-9,TGTGCCAGCAGCTTAGTTGGGATTGGGAATTCACCCCTCCACTTT,CASSLVGIGNSPLHF
TRBJ1-1,.,TRBD1,TRBV5-1,TGCGCCAGCAGCCCGGGGCTGGGACAGGTGTCGGGGAACACTGAAGCTTTCTTT,CASSPGLGQVSGNTEAFF
TRBJ1-1,.,.,TRBV19,TGTGCCAGTATTCCCTCGGTGGGAAGGATGAACACTGAAGCTTTCTTT,CASIPSVGRMNTEAFF
TRBJ2-1,many,.,TRBV9,TGTGCCAGCAGCGGATCGGACCGCTCCTACAATGAGCAGTTCTTC,CASSGSDRSYNEQFF
TRBJ2-3,many,.,TRBV5-1,TGCGCCAGCAGGGAAGGTCACTCCACAGATACGCAGTATTTT,CASREGHSTDTQYF
TRBJ2-1,many,.,TRBV7-6,TGTGCCAGCAGCTTCCAAAGTTACAATGAGCAGTTCTTC,CASSFQSYNEQFF
TRBJ2-7,large,TRBD2,TRBV7-2,TGTGCCAGCAGCTTCCTAGCGGGAGCCTACGAGCAGTACTTC,CASSFLAGAYEQYF
TRBJ1-1,.,.,TRBV7-9,TGTGCCAGCAGCTCCGTGGGTGGGGGTGACACTGAAGCTTTCTTT,CASSSVGGGDTEAFF
TRBJ2-1,.,.,TRBV5-4,TGTGCCAGCAGCTTCCTAGCAAACAATGAGCAGTTCTTC,CASSFLANNEQFF
TRBJ1-1,many,TRBD1,TRBV5-8,TGTGCCAGCAGCTTTCCAGGGGGAAAGGCCAACACTGAAGCTTTCTTT,CASSFPGGKANTEAFF
TRBJ1-2,.,.,TRBV10-3,TGTGCCATGAGTGATGGGGGCCGTGACTATGGCTACACCTTC,CAMSDGGRDYGYTF
TRBJ2-5,many,.,TRBV24-1,TGTGCCACCAGTGATTTACGGGGAGAGACCCAGTACTTC,CATSDLRGETQYF
TRBJ2-7,.,TRBD2,TRBV6-1,TGTGCCAGAACCACTAGCGGGAATAAAGGGTCCTACGAGCAGTACTTC,CARTTSGNKGSYEQYF
TRBJ1-4,many,.,TRBV28,TGTGCCAGCAGCGGTGTGCAGGCGAGAGGGGAAAAACTGTTTTTT,CASSGVQARGEKLFF
TRBJ2-1,many,TRBD2,TRBV20-1,TGCAGTGCTAGAGATCGACTAGCGGGAGCGGGAGGGCAGTTCTTC,CSARDRLAGAGGQFF
TRBJ2-4,.,.,TRBV7-9,TGTGCCAGCAGCTTGCAACATGGGGCGAACATTCAGTACTTC,CASSLQHGANIQYF
TRBJ1-1,.,.,TRBV30,TGTGCCTGGAGTGTACCCCTCATTGGTGCACTTGAAGCTTTCTTT,CAWSVPLIGALEAFF
TRBJ1-5,many,TRBD1,TRBV6-1,TGTGCCAGCAGCGCCGGGACAGGGTCCAATCAGCCCCAGCATTTT,CASSAGTGSNQPQHF
TRBJ2-1,many,TRBD2,TRBV11-2,TGTGCCAGCAGCTTAGGCAGGAAAATTGTGGGGACTAGCGGGCTTAGCTCCTACAATGAGCAGTTCTTC,CASSLGRKIVGTSGLSSYNEQFF
TRBJ1-3,many,.,TRBV7-2,TGTGCCAGCAGTGCGGAATCTGGAAACACCATATATTTT,CASSAESGNTIYF
TRBJ2-5,many,TRBD1,TRBV6-2/TRBV6-3,TGTGCCAGCAGTGATGGGACAGGGGGAACGCAAGAGACCCAGTACTTC,CASSDGTGGTQETQYF
TRBJ1-2,many,.,TRBV18,TGTGCCAGCTCACCCCGTTTTAGACAAAACTATGGCTACACCTTC,CASSPRFRQNYGYTF
TRBJ2-7,medium-sized,.,TRBV28,TGTGCCAGCAGAGGCACAGCATACGAGCAGTACTTC,CASRGTAYEQYF
TRBJ2-1,medium-sized,.,TRBV29-1,TGCAGCGTTGCGCGGGGTCTCTACAATGAGCAGTTCTTC,CSVARGLYNEQFF
TRBJ2-2,many,.,TRBV30,TGTGCCTGGAGTGTAATCTGGGGCACCGGGGAGCTGTTTTTT,CAWSVIWGTGELFF
TRBJ2-3,medium-sized,TRBD2,TRBV19,TGTGCCAGTAGGAACTTTGCGGGGGCAGATACGCAGTATTTT,CASRNFAGADTQYF
TRBJ1-1,many,.,TRBV6-2/TRBV6-3,TGTGCCAGCAGTTACTCGCGAACAGGAAGCGGGAATAGGAACACTGAAGCTTTCTTT,CASSYSRTGSGNRNTEAFF
TRBJ2-5,many,.,TRBV10-3,TGTGCCATCAGTGAACCGGGACAAGTAAAGACCCAGTACTTC,CAISEPGQVKTQYF
TRBJ2-7,many,TRBD1,TRBV20-1,TGCAGTGCTCAAGGAGGGACAGGCGTCTACGAGCAGTACTTC,CSAQGGTGVYEQYF
TRBJ1-1,many,TRBD1,TRBV7-9,TGTGCCAGCAGCTTCGACAGGGGAGGTAACACTGAAGCTTTCTTT,CASSFDRGGNTEAFF
TRBJ1-2,many,TRBD1,TRBV5-1,TGCGCCAGCTATGACAGGGGAAACTATGGCTACACCTTC,CASYDRGNYGYTF
TRBJ1-6,few,.,TRBV3-1,TGTGCCAGCAGCCAAAGAGGCGGGGATTCACCCCTCCACTTT,CASSQRGGDSPLHF
TRBJ2-2,.,.,TRBV19,TGTGCCACGGGAAGTTCGAGGACCCCTAACACCGGGGAGCTGTTTTTT,CATGSSRTPNTGELFF
TRBJ2-3,many,.,TRBV20-1,TGCAGTGCCCAGGGACGGAACAGAAATACGCAGTATTTT,CSAQGRNRNTQYF
TRBJ2-5,medium-sized,.,TRBV28,TGTGCCAGCAGCTTCCAGGGGCCTCGGCAAGCGACCCAGTACTTC,CASSFQGPRQATQYF
TRBJ2-7,.,.,TRBV12-3/TRBV12-4,TGTGCCAGCAGTTTCCCCCGGACGCGGCGGTACTTC,CASSFPRTRRYF
TRBJ2-5,many,.,TRBV28,TGTGCCAGCAGTTTTGGGGGGAACCAAGAGACCCAGTACTTC,CASSFGGNQETQYF
TRBJ1-1,many,TRBD1,TRBV20-1,TGCAGTGCATCCCGACAGGGCACTGAAGCTTTCTTT,CSASRQGTEAFF
TRBJ2-7,medium-sized,.,TRBV28,TGTGCCAGCAGTTTATTAGCGGACAGGACCTACGAGCAGTACTTC,CASSLLADRTYEQYF
TRBJ1-5,many,.,TRBV6-2/TRBV6-3,TGTGCCAGCAGCCCGCCTTTGGGTTCGGTTGGCAATCAGCCCCAGCATTTT,CASSPPLGSVGNQPQHF
TRBJ2-1,once,TRBD2,TRBV12-3/TRBV12-4,TGTGCCAGCAGTGCCCGACTAGCGGGCTTTGACAATGAGCAGTTCTTC,CASSARLAGFDNEQFF
TRBJ2-5,.,TRBD2,TRBV6-1,TGTGCCAGCAGACCCGGGACTAGCGGGTGGGGGGAGACCCAGTACTTC,CASRPGTSGWGETQYF
TRBJ2-7,.,TRBD1,TRBV2,TGTGCCAGCAGTGAAGCAGGTGGACAGGGGGCCTACGAGCAGTACTTC,CASSEAGGQGAYEQYF
TRBJ1-2,.,.,TRBV20-1,TGCAGTGCTAGAGATCACACCAACTATGGCTACACCTTC,CSARDHTNYGYTF
TRBJ1-4,.,.,TRBV11-2,TGTGCCAGCAGCTCTCTCTCAGATCGGAGGGGCGAAAAACTGTTTTTT,CASSSLSDRRGEKLFF
TRBJ2-1,many,TRBD1,TRBV18,TGTGCCAGCTCACCACCTGCCGGGACAGCCTCCTACAATGAGCAGTTCTTC,CASSPPAGTASYNEQFF
TRBJ1-6,many,.,TRBV4-3,TGCGCCAGCAGCCGAGACAGGTTCGGTAATTCACCCCTCCACTTT,CASSRDRFGNSPLHF
TRBJ2-7,medium-sized,TRBD2,TRBV28,TGTGCCAGCAGTATTCCGGGACTAGCGAGGGGAGGGGGATACGAGCAGTACTTC,CASSIPGLARGGGYEQYF